A single sample gave rise to the 28 T cell receptor beta chains below, sequenced in a study of T cells in Graves' hyperthyroidism and ophthalmopathy (dated by TCRdb to about 2019). To prepare the library, multiplex PCR was applied. Sequencing was performed on an Illumina HiSeq 2000. Amplification of TCR beta CDR3 regions was carried out from RNA transcripts. A first-round RT-PCR of the TCR CDR3 used the HTBI primer set with the Qiagen OneStep RT-PCR kit. The raw public data were reprocessed by TCRdb itself: fastp quality trimming at Q25, MiXCR clonotype calling, in-frame beta chains only. Rows with one shared CDR3 protein collapse into an entry with the most common genes and DNA. The sample table records hundreds of thousands of distinct CDR3 sequences; around 15% of these occur just once. The biggest ten clones account for 10% of the sample. The sample taken for sequencing was blood. The source is a woman aged 18-30 years with Graves' hyperthyroidism.

This clonotype has a count of ten or more. V is TRBV11-2 and J is TRBJ2-7; D unclear. V lost 3 bases to trimming and J lost 2 bases, with 8 bases between them. Germline-derived CDR1 and CDR2 are SGHAT and FQNNGV. This CDR3 is built from 13 residues. CDR3: CASSFLATYEQYF. The CDR3 DNA reads as TGTGCCAGCAGCTTTTTGGCAACCTACGAGCAGTACTTC.

The J gene is TRBJ2-7, the V gene TRBV10-1; D remains unclear. Germline CDR1 reads WNHNN; CDR2 reads SYGVQD (reference sequence). This CDR3 spans 14 amino acids. The germline V and J ends were trimmed by 4 bases and 1 base, with 11 bases remaining between them. The CDR3 reads CASSAIGSSYEQYF. CDR3 coding DNA: TGCGCCAGCAGTGCAATAGGCTCTTCCTACGAGCAGTACTTC.

This clonotype was seen only a few times. The chain couples TRBV14 to TRBJ1-5; 7 positions match TRBD1. Per germline, CDR1 SGHDN and CDR2 FVKESK. Losses at the gene ends were 4 bases for V and 7 bases for J; bases not matched to a gene: 13. This CDR3 is built from 16 residues. For the CDR3, the DNA is TGTGCCAGCAGCCGGAATTGGGACAGCGAAGGGCAGCCCCAGCATTTT. Translated: CASSRNWDSEGQPQHF.

Ten or more counts support this clonotype. The chain employs TRBV12-3 or TRBV12-4 and TRBJ2-6; D ambiguous. V was pared by 3 bases and J by 7 bases, with 16 bases between. The length of the CDR3 is 16 residues. The DNA for the CDR3 is TGTGCCAGCAGTTTTTTTCAGTCTGGTCGAGCCAACGTCCTGACTTTC. Translated: CASSFFQSGRANVLTF.

Only one count was recorded for this clonotype. V usage is TRBV12-3 or TRBV12-4 and J usage is TRBJ1-1, with TRBD1 as a possible D gene (5 bases). The CDR3 totals 17 residues. V lost 7 bases and J 0 bases, leaving 21 bases between the germline ends. Written as DNA, the CDR3 is TGTGCCAGCACCATCCCGGGACCGACGCTCATGAACACTGAAGCTTTCTTT. Translated, it gives CASTIPGPTLMNTEAFF.

This clonotype has only a few counts. V is TRBV20-1 and J is TRBJ1-6; 7 nucleotides agree with TRBD1. This CDR3 region has 14 residues. The germline V gene has CDR1 DFQATT and CDR2 SNEGSKA (reference sequence). After removal of 5 bases from V and 5 bases from J, the junction contained 6 bases not matched to a gene. CDR3 DNA: TGCAGTGCTGACCCGGGACAGAATAATTCACCCCTCCACTTT. This codes for CSADPGQNNSPLHF.

This clonotype appeared a few times. The V and J genes are TRBV14 and TRBJ2-2; 10 nucleotides agree with TRBD2. Germline values: CDR1 SGHDN, CDR2 FVKESK. CDR3 length: 16 amino acids. The J segment lost 6 bases and the V segment lost 0 bases, leaving 4 bases of the junction unmatched. In nucleotides, the CDR3 is TGTGCCAGCAGCCAAGACCTAGCGGGAGTCCCCGGGGAGCTGTTTTTT. Protein: CASSQDLAGVPGELFF.

The sample holds many counts of this clonotype. V gene TRBV28 combines with J gene TRBJ2-7; D tentatively reads TRBD1 or TRBD2 (6 bases each). V was trimmed by 8 bases and J by 2 bases, leaving 16 bases between them. Germline-derived CDR1 and CDR2 are MDHEN and SYDVKM. There are 14 residues in the CDR3. DNA of the CDR3: TGTGCCAGCGGTTGGGGGGCCGATCCCTACGAGCAGTACTTC. It is translated as CASGWGADPYEQYF.

This clonotype showed up many times. The chain is built from TRBV2 and TRBJ2-2; 10 nucleotides align to TRBD2. Germline CDR1 reads SNHLY; CDR2 reads FYNNEI. With 8 bases clipped from V and 1 base from J, the junction kept 1 base outside the gene matches. CDR3 length: 14 amino acids. The CDR3 DNA follows: TGTGCCAGCCGACTAGCGGGGAACACCGGGGAGCTGTTTTTT. Translating gives CASRLAGNTGELFF.

This clonotype showed up just a few times. The rearrangement links TRBV19 to TRBJ1-3, with TRBD1 as a possible D gene (6 bases). Trimming stripped 5 bases from V and 6 bases from J, with 17 bases between. The CDR3 runs 15 residues. Germline CDR1 reads LNHDA; CDR2 reads SQIVND (reference sequence). The CDR3, as DNA: TGTGCCAGTAGTTCTCTCCCCGGACAGCAAAACACCATATATTTT. Translation gives CASSSLPGQQNTIYF.

At least ten counts were recorded for this clonotype. The chain combines TRBV12-3 or TRBV12-4 with TRBJ1-4, with D maybe TRBD1 (6 bases). Trimming took 2 bases from V and 7 from J, leaving 11 bases between them. This CDR3 comprises 14 residues. The CDR3 region is CASSLSGAGEKLFF. In DNA, the CDR3 is TGTGCCAGCAGTTTATCAGGGGCGGGTGAAAAACTGTTTTTT.

Only a few counts were recorded for this clonotype. The chain combines TRBV3-1 with TRBJ2-3; unclear D gene. In germline, CDR1 is LGHDT, CDR2 YNNKEL (reference sequence). V was clipped by 0 bases and J by 9 bases, with 16 bases between them. This CDR3 has 15 amino acids. In DNA form, the CDR3 reads TGTGCCAGCAGCCAAGATATCGGATCTAAAAGGACGCAGTATTTT. It codes for CASSQDIGSKRTQYF.

The sample holds many counts of this clonotype. The chain links TRBV28 to TRBJ2-7; the D is unclear. Trimming removed 4 bases from V and 3 bases from J, with 7 bases in between. Germline CDR1 is MDHEN and CDR2 is SYDVKM. This CDR3 is built from 12 residues. The CDR3 region is CASSSEFYEQYF. As DNA, the CDR3 is TGTGCCAGCAGTTCGGAGTTCTACGAGCAGTACTTC.

Ten or more counts support this clonotype. The chain carries TRBV20-1 and TRBJ2-4; 9 bases fit TRBD2. Germline values: CDR1 DFQATT, CDR2 SNEGSKA (reference sequence). The CDR3 extends over 17 amino acids. V gave up 2 bases and J gave up 7 bases; unmatched junction bases: 15. The CDR3 loop reads CSARPSEGSGSGNIQYF. The CDR3 region has the DNA TGCAGTGCTAGACCTTCCGAGGGTAGCGGGAGTGGGAACATTCAGTACTTC.

The chain recombines TRBV6-1 with TRBJ2-2, with D perhaps matching TRBD1 or TRBD2 (5 bases each). The CDR3 is 16 residues long. Germline values: CDR1 MNHNS, CDR2 SASEGT. V lost 7 bases and J 4 bases, leaving 19 bases between the germline ends. CDR3 in DNA: TGTGCCAGCATATTAAGGGGAGACCCGAGCACCGGGGAGCTGTTTTTT. Its translation is CASILRGDPSTGELFF.

This rearrangement joins TRBV7-2 to TRBJ2-7; no clear D. CDR1 SGHTA and CDR2 FQGNSA come from the germline V gene. The CDR3 loop spans 16 amino acids. The V gene lost 0 bases and the J gene lost 0 bases, with 12 bases spanning the gap. CDR3: CASSLATQKASYEQYF. CDR3 bases: TGTGCCAGCAGCTTAGCCACTCAAAAGGCCTCCTACGAGCAGTACTTC.

This clonotype was seen many times. The chain employs TRBV11-2 and TRBJ2-3; D is possibly TRBD2 (6 bases). V was trimmed by 2 bases and J by 4 bases, leaving 10 bases between them. The germline V gene has CDR1 SGHAT and CDR2 FQNNGV. CDR3 length equals 14 residues. CDR3 nucleotides: TGTGCCAGCAGCTTACGGGAGAAGGCAGATACGCAGTATTTT. Protein product: CASSLREKADTQYF.

In this sample, this clonotype turned up many times. The chain is built from TRBV30 and TRBJ2-1, with a possible D match to TRBD2 (6 bases). CDR1 and CDR2 from the germline V gene are GTSNPN and SVGIG (reference sequence). The CDR3 consists of 16 residues. V lost 7 bases, J lost 2 bases, and 21 bases lay in between. CDR3 bases: TGTGCCTCCCACCCATGGGGGGTAGTGACCTACAATGAGCAGTTCTTC. It translates to CASHPWGVVTYNEQFF.

This clonotype occurred a few times. The rearrangement joins TRBV20-1 to TRBJ2-3; 7 nucleotides line up with TRBD2. Looked up from germline, CDR1 is DFQATT and CDR2 is SNEGSKA (reference sequence). The CDR3 runs 14 residues. V was clipped by 1 base and J by 5 bases; unmatched bases: 6. CDR3 sequence reads: CSARVAGAGDTQYF. CDR3 nucleotide sequence: TGCAGTGCTAGAGTTGCGGGAGCGGGAGATACGCAGTATTTT.

This clonotype was observed at least ten times. J is TRBJ2-1 and V is TRBV18; D could derive from TRBD1 or TRBD2 (7 bases each). This CDR3 has 14 amino acids. The germline V and J ends were trimmed by 6 bases and 4 bases, with 13 bases remaining between them. Germline V lookup: CDR1 KGHSH, CDR2 LQKENI. CDR3 bases: TGTGCCAGCTCCGACAGGGAGGGTTACAATGAGCAGTTCTTC. Amino acids: CASSDREGYNEQFF.

The chain couples TRBV7-9 to TRBJ1-3; weak D call: TRBD1 (5 bases). V was trimmed by 4 bases and J by 4 bases, leaving 17 bases between them. This CDR3 has 16 residues. Germline V CDR1 and CDR2: SEHNR, FQNEAQ (reference sequence). The CDR3 DNA reads TGTGCCAGCAGCTCGGGACCCTCTGGCCCCGGAAACACCATATATTTT. It yields the protein CASSSGPSGPGNTIYF.

The V gene is TRBV27, the J gene TRBJ1-2; D gene ambiguous. Germline CDR1 reads MNHEY; CDR2 reads SMNVEV (reference sequence). The CDR3 length is 11 residues. Deletions cut 3 bases from V and 9 bases from J, with 8 bases between. CDR3 DNA sequence: TGTGCCAGCAGTTTTTGCCCCCGCTACACCTTC. This sequence encodes CASSFCPRYTF.

This clonotype was seen at least ten times. The CDR3: CASSLETGRRYEQYF. The DNA for the CDR3 is TGTGCCAGCAGCTTAGAGACAGGGCGCAGGTACGAGCAGTACTTC. The chain carries TRBV7-2 and TRBJ2-7; TRBD1 matches 7 bases. The germline gives CDR1 SGHTA, CDR2 FQGNSA. The junction had 7 bases not matched to a gene; V was cut back by 1 base and J by 4 bases. There are 15 residues in the CDR3.

Ten or more counts support this clonotype. This chain uses TRBV2 with TRBJ2-1; 10 bases map to TRBD2. Germline-derived CDR1 and CDR2 are SNHLY and FYNNEI. The CDR3 is made up of 15 amino acids. V was clipped by 7 bases and J by 2 bases; unmatched bases: 5. The CDR3 DNA sequence: TGTGCCAGCATTGTAGCGGGAGGAACCTACAATGAGCAGTTCTTC. Translating gives CASIVAGGTYNEQFF.

As DNA, the CDR3 is TGTGCCAGCAGTTCCACAGGAAGGCCCGGGGAGCTGTTTTTT. Translated, it gives CASSSTGRPGELFF. The chain uses TRBV28 and TRBJ2-2, with D possibly matching TRBD1 (5 bases). CDR1 and CDR2 (germline): MDHEN, SYDVKM. Trimming pared 4 bases from V and 6 bases from J, leaving 12 bases between. The CDR3 sequence is 14 residues long.

This clonotype was seen many times. The chain is built from TRBV20-1 and TRBJ2-1; TRBD2 matches at 9 bases. V lost 5 bases to trimming and J lost 3 bases; unmatched junction nucleotides: 23. The CDR3 is 20 amino acids. Germline assignment: CDR1 DFQATT and CDR2 SNEGSKA (reference sequence). The CDR3 DNA follows: TGCAGTGCTCGGATGAGGCGGGGTAGCGGGAGAGGTCGCAACTACAATGAGCAGTTCTTC. It specifies CSARMRRGSGRGRNYNEQFF.

V and J are TRBV11-2 and TRBJ2-3, with 7 positions matching TRBD2. V was clipped by 11 bases and J by 0 bases; unmatched bases: 14. Germline lookup yields CDR1 SGHAT and CDR2 FQNNGV. This CDR3 is built from 16 residues. CDR3 in DNA: TGTGCCGGACAACCCCGGGGAGGGCCCAGCACAGATACGCAGTATTTT. Amino acid sequence: CAGQPRGGPSTDTQYF.

V and J are TRBV11-3 and TRBJ2-2; 9 bases line up with TRBD1. The J segment lost 2 bases and the V segment lost 2 bases, leaving 6 bases of the junction unmatched. Germline V CDR1 and CDR2: SGHNT, YENEEA. This CDR3 has 17 residues. The CDR3: CASSLRSTGGNTGELFF. DNA for the CDR3: TGTGCCAGCAGCTTACGCTCGACAGGGGGTAACACCGGGGAGCTGTTTTTT.